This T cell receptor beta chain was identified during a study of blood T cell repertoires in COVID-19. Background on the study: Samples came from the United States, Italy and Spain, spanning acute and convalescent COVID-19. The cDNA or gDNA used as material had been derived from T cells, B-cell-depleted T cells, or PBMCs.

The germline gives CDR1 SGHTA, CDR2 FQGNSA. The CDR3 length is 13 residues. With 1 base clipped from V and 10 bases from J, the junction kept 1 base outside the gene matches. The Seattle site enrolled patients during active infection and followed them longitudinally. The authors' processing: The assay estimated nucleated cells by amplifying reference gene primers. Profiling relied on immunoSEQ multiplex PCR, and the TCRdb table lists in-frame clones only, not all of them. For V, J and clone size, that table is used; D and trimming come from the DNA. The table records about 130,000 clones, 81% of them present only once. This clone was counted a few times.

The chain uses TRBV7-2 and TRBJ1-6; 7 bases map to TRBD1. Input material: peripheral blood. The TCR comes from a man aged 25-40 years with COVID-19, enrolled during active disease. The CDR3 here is CASSLDRGSPLHF. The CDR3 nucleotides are TGTGCCAGCAGCTTAGACAGGGGCTCACCCCTCCACTTT.